The rows below give T cell receptor beta chains drawn from one sample of a study of human T cells and chemical hapten exposure. TCRdb re-called the RACE reads through MiXCR, storing one row per CDR3 protein. In the table there are about 190,000 distinct CDR3 sequences, approximately 26% of which are singletons. The sequencing here drew on whole blood, taken in connection with sensitization to the hapten diphenylcyclopropenone (DPC). These receptors came from a woman aged 35 to 49 with alopecia areata. Some clones in this sample may be carry-over from other donors' samples. Both conserved end residues are part of each CDR3. D genes are given only for firm matches. Rows may omit the clone size; those that give it use once, few, many or a size class.

size: few
D: TRBD2
J: TRBJ2-6
V: TRBV2
DNA: TGTGCCAGCAGTGGGTTGGGGCCTACTAGCGGGAGATCTGGGGCCAACGTCCTGACTTTC
CDR3: CASSGLGPTSGRSGANVLTF

size: -
D: TRBD1
J: TRBJ2-1
V: TRBV7-2
DNA: TGTGCCAGCAGCTCTATGGGGACAGGGGTATACAATGAGCAGTTCTTC
CDR3: CASSSMGTGVYNEQFF

size: -
D: TRBD1
J: TRBJ2-7
V: TRBV29-1
DNA: TGCAGCGTGACCGGACAGGGTCCCCACGAGCAGTACTTC
CDR3: CSVTGQGPHEQYF

size: -
D: -
J: TRBJ1-1
V: TRBV20-1
DNA: TGCAGTGTACTGCTGATGAACACTGAAGCTTTCTTT
CDR3: CSVLLMNTEAFF

size: -
D: -
J: TRBJ1-5
V: TRBV25-1
DNA: TGTGCCAGCAGTGAATCGGCCGGGCCCCAGCATTTT
CDR3: CASSESAGPQHF

size: few
D: -
J: TRBJ1-6
V: TRBV20-1
DNA: TGCAGTGCTAGAGATCAGGATTCACCCCTCCACTTT
CDR3: CSARDQDSPLHF

size: few
D: -
J: TRBJ2-3
V: TRBV27
DNA: TGTGCCAGCAGTTTGTGGGCTCGAAACACAGATACGCAGTATTTT
CDR3: CASSLWARNTDTQYF

size: -
D: -
J: TRBJ2-5
V: TRBV20-1
DNA: TGCAGTGCCCGCCCAGGTCCGGGGCAAGAGACCCAGTACTTC
CDR3: CSARPGPGQETQYF

size: -
D: TRBD1
J: TRBJ1-5
V: TRBV20-1
DNA: TGCAGTGCTAGAAGGGGGACAGTAAATCAGCCCCAGCATTTT
CDR3: CSARRGTVNQPQHF

size: -
D: -
J: TRBJ1-3
V: TRBV5-1
DNA: TGCGCCAGCAGCTTGGAACTGGGGTCTGGAAACACCATATATTTT
CDR3: CASSLELGSGNTIYF

size: few
D: TRBD1
J: TRBJ2-1
V: TRBV6-1
DNA: TGTGCCAGCAGTGTCCGGGACAGGGGCCTCAATGAGCAGTTCTTC
CDR3: CASSVRDRGLNEQFF

size: -
D: TRBD2
J: TRBJ2-7
V: TRBV12-3/TRBV12-4
DNA: TGTGCCAGCAGTGGGGGGACTAGAGATCGCGAGCAGTACTTC
CDR3: CASSGGTRDREQYF

size: -
D: -
J: TRBJ1-2
V: TRBV4-3
DNA: TGCGCCAGCAGCCAAGCTACAGGGAGGTATGGCTACACCTTC
CDR3: CASSQATGRYGYTF

size: -
D: TRBD1
J: TRBJ1-1
V: TRBV7-3
DNA: TGTGCCAGCAGCTTAATGGGACAGGAAGCTTTCTTT
CDR3: CASSLMGQEAFF

size: few
D: -
J: TRBJ2-7
V: TRBV29-1
DNA: TGCAGCGTTGCCATCTCCTACGAGCAGTACTTC
CDR3: CSVAISYEQYF

size: -
D: TRBD2
J: TRBJ2-7
V: TRBV28
DNA: TGTGCCAGCAGTTTTACGGGAGGCCCCTCCTACGAGCAGTACTTC
CDR3: CASSFTGGPSYEQYF

size: -
D: -
J: TRBJ1-1
V: TRBV18
DNA: TGTGCCAGCTCACGGGCGGCAGGGGACACTGAAGCTTTCTTT
CDR3: CASSRAAGDTEAFF

size: -
D: -
J: TRBJ1-2
V: TRBV6-2/TRBV6-3
DNA: TGTGCCAGCAACACCAACTATGGCTACACCTTC
CDR3: CASNTNYGYTF

size: -
D: TRBD2
J: TRBJ2-7
V: TRBV2
DNA: TGTGCCAGCGGTGTCGCTAGCGGGAGGCCCTACGAGCAGTACTTC
CDR3: CASGVASGRPYEQYF

size: -
D: TRBD2
J: TRBJ2-2
V: TRBV4-3
DNA: TGCGCCAGCAGCCAAGATCCCCCAGTAGCGGGAGGATACACCGGGGAGCTGTTTTTT
CDR3: CASSQDPPVAGGYTGELFF

size: once
D: TRBD1
J: TRBJ2-5
V: TRBV29-1
DNA: TGCAGCGTTGCGACAGGGGTAGGGGAGACCCAGTACTTC
CDR3: CSVATGVGETQYF

size: -
D: -
J: TRBJ1-6
V: TRBV20-1
DNA: TGCAGTGCTAGCGACAGCTCCTATAATTCACCCCTCCACTTT
CDR3: CSASDSSYNSPLHF

size: few
D: -
J: TRBJ2-3
V: TRBV6-5
DNA: TGTGCCAGCAGTTACGTACGTGAGGGCCCGCAGTATTTT
CDR3: CASSYVREGPQYF

size: -
D: -
J: TRBJ2-5
V: TRBV7-2
DNA: TGTGCCAGCAGCTTAGAGGGCTTCCAAGAGACCCAGTACTTC
CDR3: CASSLEGFQETQYF

size: many
D: -
J: TRBJ2-7
V: TRBV4-3
DNA: TGCGCCAGCAGCGTGGGGGACGGACCCTACGAGCAGTACTTC
CDR3: CASSVGDGPYEQYF

size: -
D: -
J: TRBJ2-1
V: TRBV2
DNA: TGTGCCAGCGGGTCGGGAGCCTACAATGAGCAGTTCTTC
CDR3: CASGSGAYNEQFF